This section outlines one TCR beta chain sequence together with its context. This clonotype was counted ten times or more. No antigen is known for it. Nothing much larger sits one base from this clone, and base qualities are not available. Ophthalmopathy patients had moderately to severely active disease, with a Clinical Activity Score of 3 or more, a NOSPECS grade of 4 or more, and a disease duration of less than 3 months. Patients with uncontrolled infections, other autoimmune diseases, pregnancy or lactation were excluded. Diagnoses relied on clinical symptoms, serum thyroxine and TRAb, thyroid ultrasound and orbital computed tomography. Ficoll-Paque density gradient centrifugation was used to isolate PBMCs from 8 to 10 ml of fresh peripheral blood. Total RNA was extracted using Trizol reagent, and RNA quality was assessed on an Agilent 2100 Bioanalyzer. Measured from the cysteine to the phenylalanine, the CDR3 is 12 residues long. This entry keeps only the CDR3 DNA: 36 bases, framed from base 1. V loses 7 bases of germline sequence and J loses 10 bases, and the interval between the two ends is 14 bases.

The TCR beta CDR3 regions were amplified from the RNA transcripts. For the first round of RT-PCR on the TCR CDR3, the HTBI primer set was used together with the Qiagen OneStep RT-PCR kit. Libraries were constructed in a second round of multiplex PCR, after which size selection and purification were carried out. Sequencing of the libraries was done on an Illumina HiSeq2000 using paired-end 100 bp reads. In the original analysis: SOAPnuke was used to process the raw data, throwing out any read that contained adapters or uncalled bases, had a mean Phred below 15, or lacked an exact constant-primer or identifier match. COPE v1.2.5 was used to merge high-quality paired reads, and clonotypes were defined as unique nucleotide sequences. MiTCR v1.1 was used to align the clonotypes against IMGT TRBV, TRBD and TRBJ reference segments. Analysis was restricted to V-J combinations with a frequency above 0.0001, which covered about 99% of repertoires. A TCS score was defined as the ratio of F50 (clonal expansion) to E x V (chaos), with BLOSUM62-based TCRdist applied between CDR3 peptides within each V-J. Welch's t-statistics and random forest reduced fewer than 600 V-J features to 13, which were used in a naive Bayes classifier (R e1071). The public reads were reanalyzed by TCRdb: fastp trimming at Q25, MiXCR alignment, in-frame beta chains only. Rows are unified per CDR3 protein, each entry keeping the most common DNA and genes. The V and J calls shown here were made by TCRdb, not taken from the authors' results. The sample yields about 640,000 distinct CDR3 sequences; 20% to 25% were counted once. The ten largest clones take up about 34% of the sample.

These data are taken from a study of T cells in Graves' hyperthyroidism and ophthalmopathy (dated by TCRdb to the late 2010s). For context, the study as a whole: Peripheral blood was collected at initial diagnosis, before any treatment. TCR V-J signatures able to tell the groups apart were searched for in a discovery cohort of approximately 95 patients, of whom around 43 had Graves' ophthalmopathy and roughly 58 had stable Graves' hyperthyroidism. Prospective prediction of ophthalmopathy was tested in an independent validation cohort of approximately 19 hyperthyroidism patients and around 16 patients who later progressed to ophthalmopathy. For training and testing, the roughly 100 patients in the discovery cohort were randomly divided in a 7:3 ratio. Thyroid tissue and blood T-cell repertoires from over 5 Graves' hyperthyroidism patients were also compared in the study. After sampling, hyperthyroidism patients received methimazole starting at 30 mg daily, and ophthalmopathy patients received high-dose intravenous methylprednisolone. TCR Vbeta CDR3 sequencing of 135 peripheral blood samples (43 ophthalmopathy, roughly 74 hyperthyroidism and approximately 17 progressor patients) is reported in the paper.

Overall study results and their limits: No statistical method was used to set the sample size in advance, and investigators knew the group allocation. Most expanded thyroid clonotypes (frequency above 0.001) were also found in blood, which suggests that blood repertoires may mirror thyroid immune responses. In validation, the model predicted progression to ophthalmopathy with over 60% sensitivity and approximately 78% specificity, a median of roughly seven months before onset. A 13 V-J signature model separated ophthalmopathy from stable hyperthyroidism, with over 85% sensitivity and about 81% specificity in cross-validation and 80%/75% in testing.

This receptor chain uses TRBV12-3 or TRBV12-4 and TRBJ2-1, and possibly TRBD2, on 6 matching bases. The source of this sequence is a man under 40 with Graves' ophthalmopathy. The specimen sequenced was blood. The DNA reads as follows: TGTGCCAGCACCACCGGGGGAAACGAGCAGTTCTTC. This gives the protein CASTTGGNEQFF.